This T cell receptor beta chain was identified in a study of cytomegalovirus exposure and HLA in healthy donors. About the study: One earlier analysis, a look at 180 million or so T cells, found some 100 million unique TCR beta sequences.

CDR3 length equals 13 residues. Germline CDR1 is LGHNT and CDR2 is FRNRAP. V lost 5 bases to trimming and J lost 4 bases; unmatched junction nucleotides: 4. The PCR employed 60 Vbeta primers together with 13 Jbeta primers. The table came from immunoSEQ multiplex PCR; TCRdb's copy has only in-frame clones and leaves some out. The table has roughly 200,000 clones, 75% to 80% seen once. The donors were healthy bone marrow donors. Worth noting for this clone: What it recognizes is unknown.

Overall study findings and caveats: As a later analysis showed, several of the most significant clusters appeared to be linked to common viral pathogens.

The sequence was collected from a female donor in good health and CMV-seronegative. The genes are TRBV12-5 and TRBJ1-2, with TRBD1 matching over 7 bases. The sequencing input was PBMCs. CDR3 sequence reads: CASGHGTAYGYTF. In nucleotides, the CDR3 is TGTGCTAGTGGTCACGGGACAGCCTATGGCTACACCTTC.